The clone carrying this TCR beta chain was counted once. Antigen: not known. This specimen comes from a study of naive CD8 T cells in extremely preterm neonates. V shed 6 bases and J 6 bases; nucleotides not matched to a gene: 9. This CDR3 spans 15 amino acids. CDR1 and CDR2 from the germline V gene are MDHEN and SYDVKM. Cord blood came from elective full-term cesareans at roughly 37-41 weeks without labor or membrane rupture. Sorted naive CD8+ T cell numbers ranged ~19,000 to ~110,000. Clones were sequenced by immunoSEQ multiplex PCR, and TCRdb holds only the in-frame ones, with some missing. The sample holds 4,500 to 6,000 clones, 97% seen once. The study, taken as a whole, reports: Compared with older groups, preterm CDR3s were shorter, with fewer N additions and less trimming. Preterm neonate repertoires were significantly less rich by iChao1 than others.

The TCR comes from a newborn in good health. This sequence joins TRBV28 and TRBJ2-3; 10 nucleotides match TRBD2. The sample taken for sequencing was naive CD8+ T cells from cord blood. As DNA, the CDR3 is TGTGCCAGCAGGGAGACGGGACTAGCGTGGGATACGCAGTATTTT. As protein: CASRETGLAWDTQYF.